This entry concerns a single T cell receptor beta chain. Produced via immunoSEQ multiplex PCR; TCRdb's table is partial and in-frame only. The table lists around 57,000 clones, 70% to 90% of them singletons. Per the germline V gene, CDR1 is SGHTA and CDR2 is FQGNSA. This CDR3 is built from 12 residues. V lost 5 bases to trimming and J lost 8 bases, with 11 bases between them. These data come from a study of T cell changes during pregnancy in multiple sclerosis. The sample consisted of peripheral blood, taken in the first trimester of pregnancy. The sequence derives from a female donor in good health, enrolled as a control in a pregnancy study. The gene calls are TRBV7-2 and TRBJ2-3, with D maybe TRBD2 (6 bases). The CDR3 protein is CASSPAGRTQYF. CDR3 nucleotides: TGTGCCAGCAGCCCGGCGGGGCGTACGCAGTATTTT. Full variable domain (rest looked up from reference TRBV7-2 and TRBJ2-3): GAGVSQSPSNKVTEKGKDVELRCDPISGHTALYWYRQSLGQGLEFLIYFQGNSAPDKSGLPSDRFSAERTGGSVSTLTIQRTQQEDSAVYLCASSPAGRTQYFGPGTRLTVL.